The next 7 T cell receptor beta chains were all read from a single sample in a study of cytomegalovirus exposure and HLA in healthy donors. Both 60 Vbeta primers and 13 Jbeta primers went into the PCR. Data came from immunoSEQ multiplex PCR; TCRdb stores just in-frame clones and leaves some out. Of more than 250,000 clones listed, roughly 90% are singletons. Sequences were obtained from PBMCs. The receptors come from a woman aged 18-30 years in good health and CMV-seronegative.

The genes are TRBV13 and TRBJ1-1; D is undetermined. V was clipped by 5 bases and J by 5 bases, with 9 bases between them. Germline lookup yields CDR1 PRHDT and CDR2 FYEKMQ (reference sequence). The CDR3 extends over 12 amino acids. The CDR3 bases are TGTGCCAGCAGCCCGTCTAATACTGAAGCTTTCTTT. Its translation: CASSPSNTEAFF. Full variable domain (rest looked up from reference TRBV13 and TRBJ1-1): AAGVIQSPRHLIKEKRETATLKCYPIPRHDTVYWYQQGPGQDPQFLISFYEKMQSDKGSIPDRFSAQQFSDYHSELNMSSLELGDSALYFCASSPSNTEAFFGQGTRLTVV.

The genes are TRBV5-5 and TRBJ1-1; 7 nucleotides align to TRBD1. The CDR3 covers 13 residues. V dropped 5 bases and J dropped 1; count of bases not matched to a gene: 2. Germline V gene lookup returns CDR1 SGHKS and CDR2 YYEKEE (reference sequence). CDR3 region: CASRRTGNTEAFF. Here the CDR3 DNA reads TGTGCCAGCAGACGGACAGGGAACACTGAAGCTTTCTTT.

The genes are TRBV7-9 and TRBJ2-7, with D tentatively TRBD2 (5 bases). The CDR3 is 13 residues long. Germline assignment: CDR1 SEHNR and CDR2 FQNEAQ (reference sequence). V lost 3 bases to trimming and J lost 2 bases, with 8 bases between them. The CDR3 loop is CASSFEGTYEQYF. The CDR3 bases are TGTGCCAGCAGCTTTGAGGGTACCTACGAGCAGTACTTC.

This chain joins TRBV18 and TRBJ1-1, with 8 nucleotides matching TRBD1. The CDR3 length is 14 residues. V lost 3 bases to trimming and J lost 0 bases; unmatched junction nucleotides: 0. CDR1 KGHSH and CDR2 LQKENI come from the germline V gene. CDR3 region: CASSPDRVNTEAFF. CDR3 DNA: TGTGCCAGCTCACCGGACAGGGTGAACACTGAAGCTTTCTTT.

The chain carries TRBV7-6 and TRBJ2-7, with 10 bases matching TRBD1. Losses at the gene ends were 4 bases for V and 4 bases for J; bases not matched to a gene: 7. Germline V gene sequence: CDR1 SGHVS, CDR2 FNYEAQ. This CDR3 comprises 15 residues. The CDR3 reads CASSSPGQGKYEQYF. CDR3 in DNA: TGTGCCAGCAGCTCCCCGGGACAGGGGAAGTACGAGCAGTACTTC.

The chain has TRBV9 and TRBJ2-3, with 10 bases matching TRBD1. V trimming: 6 bases; J trimming: 2 bases; junction bases outside the gene matches: 6. This CDR3 comprises 15 residues. Germline V gene data show CDR1 as SGDLS and CDR2 as YYNGEE. CDR3 DNA: TGTGCCAGCACCAGGACAGGGGGAAACACAGATACGCAGTATTTT. It is translated as CASTRTGGNTDTQYF.

The J gene is TRBJ2-1, the V gene TRBV5-6, with 9 bases identical to TRBD2. Per the germline V gene, CDR1 is SGHDT and CDR2 is YYEEEE. V lost 4 bases, J lost 2 bases, and 7 bases stayed unmatched. The CDR3 consists of 16 residues. Here the CDR3 reads CASSNPTSGTYNEQFF. In nucleotides, the CDR3 is TGTGCCAGCAGCAATCCGACTAGCGGAACCTACAATGAGCAGTTCTTC.